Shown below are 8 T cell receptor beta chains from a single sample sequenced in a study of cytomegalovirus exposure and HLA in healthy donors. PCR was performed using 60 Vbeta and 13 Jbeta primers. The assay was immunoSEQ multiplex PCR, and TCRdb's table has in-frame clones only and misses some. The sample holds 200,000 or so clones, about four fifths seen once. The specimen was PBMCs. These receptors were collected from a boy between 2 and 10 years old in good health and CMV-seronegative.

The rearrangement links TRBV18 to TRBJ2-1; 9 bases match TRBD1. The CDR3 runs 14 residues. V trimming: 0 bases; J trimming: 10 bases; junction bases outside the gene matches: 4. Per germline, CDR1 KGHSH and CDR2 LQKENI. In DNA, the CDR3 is TGTGCCAGCTCACCACCGGACAGGGGTGAGGAGCAGTTCTTC. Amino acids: CASSPPDRGEEQFF.

The CDR3 DNA follows: TGTGCCAGCAGCGTAGCCGTTGGGGAGGGACAGGGGAACACCGGGGAGCTGTTTTTT. This codes for CASSVAVGEGQGNTGELFF. The chain combines TRBV9 with TRBJ2-2, with 9 bases lining up with TRBD1. V dropped 0 bases and J dropped 1; count of bases not matched to a gene: 10. Germline V gene data show CDR1 as SGDLS and CDR2 as YYNGEE. The CDR3 is 19 amino acids. The variable domain in full, with the rest retrieved from reference TRBV9 and TRBJ2-2, is DSGVTQTPKHLITATGQRVTLRCSPRSGDLSVYWYQQSLDQGLQFLIQYYNGEERAKGNILERFSAQQFPDLHSELNLSSLELGDSALYFCASSVAVGEGQGNTGELFFGEGSRLTVL.

The CDR3 loop is CASSPMAAGYEQYF. CDR3 bases: TGTGCCAGCAGCCCCATGGCAGCAGGCTACGAGCAGTACTTC. The gene calls are TRBV11-2 and TRBJ2-7; D not certain. V shed 5 bases and J shed 3 bases, with 14 bases lying between them. The CDR3 runs to 14 residues. CDR1 is SGHAT and CDR2 is FQNNGV in the germline V gene.

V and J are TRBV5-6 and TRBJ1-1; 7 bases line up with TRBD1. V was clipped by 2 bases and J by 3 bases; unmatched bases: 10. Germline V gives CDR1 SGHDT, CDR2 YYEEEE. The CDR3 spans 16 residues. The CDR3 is CASSFWYTGVHTEAFF. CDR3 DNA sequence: TGTGCCAGCAGCTTTTGGTACACAGGGGTACACACTGAAGCTTTCTTT.

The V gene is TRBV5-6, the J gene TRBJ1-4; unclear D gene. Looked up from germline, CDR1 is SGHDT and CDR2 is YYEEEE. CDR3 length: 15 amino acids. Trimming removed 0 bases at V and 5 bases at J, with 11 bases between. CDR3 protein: CASSLGRTPNEKLFF. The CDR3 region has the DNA TGTGCCAGCAGCTTGGGCAGGACTCCAAATGAAAAACTGTTTTTT.

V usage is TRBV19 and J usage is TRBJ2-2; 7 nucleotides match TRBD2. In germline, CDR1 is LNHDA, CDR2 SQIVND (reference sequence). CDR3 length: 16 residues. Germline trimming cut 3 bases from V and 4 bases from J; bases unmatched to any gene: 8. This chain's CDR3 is CASSITLARPTGELFF. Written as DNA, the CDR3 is TGTGCCAGTAGTATCACACTAGCGCGCCCCACCGGGGAGCTGTTTTTT.

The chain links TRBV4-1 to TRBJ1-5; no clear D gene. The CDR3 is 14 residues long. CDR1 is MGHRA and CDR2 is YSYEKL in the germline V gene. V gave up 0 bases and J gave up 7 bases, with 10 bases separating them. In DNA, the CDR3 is TGCGCCAGCAGCCAAGATCCCGCGAGACAGCCCCAGCATTTT. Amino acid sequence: CASSQDPARQPQHF.

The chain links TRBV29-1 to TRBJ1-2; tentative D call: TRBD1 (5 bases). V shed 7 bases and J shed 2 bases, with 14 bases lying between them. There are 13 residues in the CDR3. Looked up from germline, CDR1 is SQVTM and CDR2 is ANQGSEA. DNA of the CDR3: TGCAGCGCCCAATCGGGGGAGAACTATGGCTACACCTTC. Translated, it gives CSAQSGENYGYTF.